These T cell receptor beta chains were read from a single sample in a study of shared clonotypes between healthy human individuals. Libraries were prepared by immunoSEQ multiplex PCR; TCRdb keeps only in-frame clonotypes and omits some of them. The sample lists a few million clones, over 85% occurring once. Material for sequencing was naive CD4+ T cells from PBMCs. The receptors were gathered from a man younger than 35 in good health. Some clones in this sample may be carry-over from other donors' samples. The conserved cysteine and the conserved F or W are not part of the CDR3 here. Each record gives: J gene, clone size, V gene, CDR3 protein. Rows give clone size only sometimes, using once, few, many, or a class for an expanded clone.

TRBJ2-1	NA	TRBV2	ASPGGITEADNEQF
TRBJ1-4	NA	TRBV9	ASSRRGEGAANEKLF
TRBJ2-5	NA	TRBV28	ASSPYRSHQETQY
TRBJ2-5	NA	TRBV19	ASSIRQGRWETQY
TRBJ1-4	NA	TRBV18	ASRQGSTNEKLF
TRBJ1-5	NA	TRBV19	ASSIISGSEYNQPQH
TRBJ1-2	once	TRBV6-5	ASRRDRNYGYT
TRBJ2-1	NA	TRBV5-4	ASSLKRGLSYNEQF
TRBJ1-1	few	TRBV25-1	ASYNGLNTEAF
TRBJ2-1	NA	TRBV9	ASSVAWDRGGHEQF
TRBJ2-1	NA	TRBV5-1	ASSWSGAYNEQF
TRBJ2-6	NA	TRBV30	AWSRSRTGVSGANVLT
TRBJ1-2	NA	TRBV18	ASSNNPGQGAYGYT
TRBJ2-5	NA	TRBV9	ASSVAVGRGETQY
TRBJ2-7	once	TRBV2	ASSGTGTPIEQY
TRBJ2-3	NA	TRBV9	ASSGNPDTNTDTQY
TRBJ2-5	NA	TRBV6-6	ASSYSQETQY
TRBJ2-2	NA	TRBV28	ASSTTGQGAGELF
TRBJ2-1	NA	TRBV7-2	ASSLLLAGVNEQF
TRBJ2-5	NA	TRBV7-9	ASSPTGIGEQY
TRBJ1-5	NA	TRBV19	ASSPEDRGIDQPQH
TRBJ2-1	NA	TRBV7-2	ASSLRLAGYVQF
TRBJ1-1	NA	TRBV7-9	ASNHNPENEAF
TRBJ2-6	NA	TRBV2	ASREWDGYSGANVLT
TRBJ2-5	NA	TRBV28	ASSPGREETQY
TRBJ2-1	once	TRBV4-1	ASSQDRASGSSYNEQF
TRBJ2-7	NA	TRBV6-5	ASSIRGGLSYEQY
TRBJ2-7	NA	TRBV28	ASSGRTYEQY